The present entry profiles one T cell receptor beta chain with its context. No antigen is known for it. A junction end diverges from the germline sequence, so it may reflect a read error. This CDR3 contains 14 residues. Germline CDR1 is SQVTM and CDR2 is ANQGSEA. Alongside a J-beta primer mix, a sample-barcoded 5' primer served in a second PCR lasting 7 to 11 cycles. Sequencing yielded, for each sample, at least 2.5 million paired-end reads carrying CDR3. TCRdb re-called the 5' RACE reads through MiXCR, storing one row per CDR3 protein. This table has about 930,000 distinct CDR3 sequences, about 29% appearing once. Each donor was a healthy Caucasian individual from Russia, aged about 6 to 95. This entry comes from a study of blood T cells in healthy people across ages. Findings and limits, study-wide: Greater diversity and more naive CD4+ cells were seen in long-lived donors than in aged donors.

The same sample was also studied in work on T cells of mothers and their children. In that study: It was related mother-child pairs that showed slightly higher overlap than unrelated pairs, without reaching significance.

The sequenced sample consisted of blood. V gene TRBV29-1 combines with J gene TRBJ1-5; D gene ambiguous. The origin of this receptor is a middle-aged woman in good health. This CDR3 is CSVQDGDCNQPQHF. The DNA for the CDR3 is TGCAGCGTTCAAGACGGTGATTGCAATCAGCCCCAGCATTTT. Drawing the rest from reference TRBV29-1 and TRBJ1-5, the complete variable domain is SAVISQKPSRDICQRGTSLTIQCQVDSQVTMMFWYRQQPGQSLTLIATANQGSEATYESGFVIDKFPISRPNLTFSTLTVSNMSPEDSSIYLCSVQDGDCNQPQHFGDGTRLSIL.